These 29 T cell receptor beta chains originate from one sample sequenced in a study of blood T cell repertoires in COVID-19 (dated by TCRdb to 2020 to 2021). Libraries were constructed by the immunoSEQ multiplex PCR assay. This immuneACCESS table, as held by TCRdb, lists in-frame sequences with V and J called but not all clones. Of the missing ones, under half trace to an unresolved V gene in checked studies; the others have no known cause. Here the sample has roughly 30,000 clones; approximately 91% occur a single time. Roughly 7.9% of the sample rests with the top ten. Sequenced: peripheral blood. The source of these receptors is a man between 60 and 75 years old with COVID-19, enrolled during active disease.

This chain uses TRBV24-1 with TRBJ2-2; perhaps TRBD2 as D (5 bases). Per the germline V gene, CDR1 is KGHDR and CDR2 is SFDVKD. This CDR3 spans 15 amino acids. V was cut by 2 bases and J by 5 bases, with 11 bases left in between. The CDR3 region is CATSDWVSGTGELFF. The CDR3 region has the DNA TGTGCCACCAGTGATTGGGTTTCGGGGACCGGGGAGCTGTTTTTT.

The V and J genes are TRBV6-5 and TRBJ1-6; D is possibly TRBD1 (5 bases). Germline V gene data show CDR1 as MNHEY and CDR2 as SVGAGI. The CDR3 sequence is 15 residues long. The V end lost 8 bases, the J end lost 9 bases, and 20 bases lay between the germline ends. This chain's CDR3 is CASREHYAGGSPLHF. CDR3 bases: TGTGCCAGCCGCGAACATTACGCGGGGGGTTCACCCCTCCACTTT.

The rearrangement uses TRBV30 and TRBJ2-3; D is undetermined. Trimming cost V 1 base and J 6 bases, with 20 bases left between them. Germline V lookup: CDR1 GTSNPN, CDR2 SVGIG (reference sequence). The CDR3 contains 16 residues. The CDR3, as DNA: TGTGCCTGGAGTGACTTATTGCCAGAGACCGGGGATACGCAGTATTTT. This sequence encodes CAWSDLLPETGDTQYF. Variable domain in full (rest from reference TRBV30 and TRBJ2-3): SQTIHQWPATLVQPVGSPLSLECTVEGTSNPNLYWYRQAAGRGLQLLFYSVGIGQISSEVPQNLSASRPQDRQFILSSKKLLLSDSGFYLCAWSDLLPETGDTQYFGPGTRLTVL.

The chain uses TRBV4-3 and TRBJ2-5; 11 bases fit TRBD2. The CDR3 loop spans 15 amino acids. The ends lost 1 base at V and 3 bases at J; junction bases unmatched: 1. Germline CDR1 reads LGHNA; CDR2 reads YSLEER. The CDR3 sequence: CASSQVAGGKETQYF. The DNA of the CDR3 is TGCGCCAGCAGCCAAGTAGCGGGGGGGAAAGAGACCCAGTACTTC.

This chain links TRBV19 with TRBJ1-4, with D hard to call. Looked up from germline, CDR1 is LNHDA and CDR2 is SQIVND (reference sequence). The ends were cut back, 6 bases at V and 0 bases at J, with 11 bases in the middle. The CDR3 length is 15 residues. CDR3 sequence: CASSPSVPTNEKLFF. DNA for the CDR3: TGTGCCAGTAGCCCTTCCGTTCCAACTAATGAAAAACTGTTTTTT.

This chain links TRBV13 with TRBJ2-1; D might be TRBD2 (6 bases). Germline V lookup: CDR1 PRHDT, CDR2 FYEKMQ (reference sequence). This CDR3 is 15 amino acids long. The ends were cut back, 5 bases at V and 8 bases at J, with 19 bases in the middle. CDR3 coding DNA: TGTGCCAGCAGCCGCGGGGCGGCCCCAAGGGATGAGCAGTTCTTC. It specifies CASSRGAAPRDEQFF. The whole variable domain, remainder taken from reference TRBV13 and TRBJ2-1, is AAGVIQSPRHLIKEKRETATLKCYPIPRHDTVYWYQQGPGQDPQFLISFYEKMQSDKGSIPDRFSAQQFSDYHSELNMSSLELGDSALYFCASSRGAAPRDEQFFGPGTRLTVL.

V is TRBV28 and J is TRBJ2-2; 7 bases fit TRBD2. Looked up from germline, CDR1 is MDHEN and CDR2 is SYDVKM. V lost 6 bases to trimming and J lost 6 bases; unmatched junction nucleotides: 4. The CDR3 is 13 residues long. The CDR3 bases are TGTGCCAGCAGCCCAGGACTAGCCGGGGAGCTGTTTTTT. Amino acids: CASSPGLAGELFF.

V and J are TRBV13 and TRBJ2-7; TRBD2 is a possible D gene (6 bases). Trimming cost V 4 bases and J 5 bases, with 15 bases left between them. CDR3 length equals 14 residues. Germline V gene lookup returns CDR1 PRHDT and CDR2 FYEKMQ (reference sequence). CDR3 bases: TGTGCCAGCAGCTCTACCGGGACTTTCGACGAGCAGTACTTC. Protein: CASSSTGTFDEQYF.

For the CDR3, the DNA is TGTGCCAGCACTGCAGTCACTGAAGCTTTCTTT. This gives the protein CASTAVTEAFF. The gene calls are TRBV28 and TRBJ1-1, with unresolved D. Trimming took 7 bases from V and 4 from J, leaving 7 bases between them. CDR3 size: 11 residues. The germline gives CDR1 MDHEN, CDR2 SYDVKM.

The chain employs TRBV19 and TRBJ2-3; 10 nucleotides align to TRBD2. The CDR3 runs 17 residues. V lost 3 bases, J lost 6 bases, and 12 bases stayed unmatched. Germline-derived CDR1 and CDR2 are LNHDA and SQIVND (reference sequence). The CDR3 DNA follows: TGTGCCAGTAGTATTCAAGGCCTAGCGGGAGATTTGGATACGCAGTATTTT. This sequence encodes CASSIQGLAGDLDTQYF.

The chain recombines TRBV5-1 with TRBJ2-3, with 9 nucleotides matching TRBD1. The V gene end was trimmed by 9 bases and the J gene end by 2 bases; junction bases not matched to a gene: 7. Germline lookup yields CDR1 SGHRS and CDR2 YFSETQ. CDR3 size: 14 residues. CDR3 nucleotide sequence: TGCGCCACCCGGGACAGGGTGGACACAGATACGCAGTATTTT. Translated: CATRDRVDTDTQYF.

V usage is TRBV28 and J usage is TRBJ2-7; 9 nucleotides agree with TRBD1. Trimming cost V 3 bases and J 3 bases; bases outside gene matches: 6. Germline assignment: CDR1 MDHEN and CDR2 SYDVKM. CDR3 length: 15 amino acids. The CDR3 nucleotides read TGTGCCAGCAGTTTGGGACAGGGTTTTTTCTACGAGCAGTACTTC. Translated: CASSLGQGFFYEQYF.

V and J are TRBV3-1 (or the pseudogene TRBV3-2) and TRBJ1-6; no reliable D call. The CDR3 is 15 amino acids. V gave up 1 base and J gave up 5 bases, with 9 bases separating them. Germline-derived CDR1 and CDR2 are LGHDT and YNNKEL (reference sequence). CDR3 in DNA: TGTGCCAGCAGCCAAGTGGGCAGCCATAATTCACCCCTCCACTTT. This gives the protein CASSQVGSHNSPLHF.

J is TRBJ2-1 and V is TRBV28; 8 positions agree with TRBD1. Germline CDR1 reads MDHEN; CDR2 reads SYDVKM. J gave up 11 bases and V 6 bases, and 9 bases lay outside the gene matches. The CDR3 covers 13 residues. The CDR3 DNA reads as TGTGCCAGCAGACCTGCCCTCAGGGGGCAGCAGTTCTTC. It is translated as CASRPALRGQQFF.

This chain connects TRBV28 to TRBJ2-1; 10 bases fit TRBD2. The germline V gene encodes CDR1 MDHEN and CDR2 SYDVKM. Germline trimming cut 7 bases from V and 7 bases from J; bases unmatched to any gene: 13. The CDR3 is 16 amino acids. The CDR3 DNA sequence: TGTGCCAGCACCCTGGGGGGACTAGCGTTTCATAATGAGCAGTTCTTC. Its translation: CASTLGGLAFHNEQFF. Together with reference TRBV28 and TRBJ2-1, the CDR3 gives the full variable domain: DVKVTQSSRYLVKRTGEKVFLECVQDMDHENMFWYRQDPGLGLRLIYFSYDVKMKEKGDIPEGYSVSREKKERFSLILESASTNQTSMYLCASTLGGLAFHNEQFFGPGTRLTVL.

This clone was observed a handful of times. The chain employs TRBV19 and TRBJ2-7, with D maybe TRBD2 (6 bases). Between the trimmed V and J ends, which lost 4 bases and 4 bases, there was a span of 8 bases. The V gene's germline CDR1 is LNHDA and CDR2 SQIVND (reference sequence). The CDR3 spans 12 residues. The CDR3 nucleotides read TGTGCCAGTAGTACTGGGGGGTACGAGCAGTACTTC. It yields the protein CASSTGGYEQYF. The full variable domain, in which reference TRBV19 and TRBJ2-7 provide the parts outside the CDR3, is DGGITQSPKYLFRKEGQNVTLSCEQNLNHDAMYWYRQDPGQGLRLIYYSQIVNDFQKGDIAEGYSVSREKKESFPLTVTSAQKNPTAFYLCASSTGGYEQYFGPGTRLTVT.

This sequence joins TRBV12-5 and TRBJ2-7, with 10 nucleotides matching TRBD1. CDR1 and CDR2 from the germline V gene are LGHNT and FRNRAP. The V gene end was trimmed by 1 base and the J gene end by 5 bases; junction bases not matched to a gene: 2. The CDR3 has 14 residues. The CDR3 is CASGLGTGGNEQYF. The CDR3 DNA is TGTGCTAGTGGTTTGGGGACAGGGGGTAACGAGCAGTACTTC.

The chain uses TRBV5-1 and TRBJ2-1, with TRBD2 matching over 9 bases. The junction had 7 bases not matched to a gene; V was cut back by 5 bases and J by 4 bases. Germline V lookup: CDR1 SGHRS, CDR2 YFSETQ. This CDR3 has 15 amino acids. CDR3 DNA sequence: TGCGCCAGCAGTTATAGCGGGAGTTCTTACAATGAGCAGTTCTTC. Its protein is CASSYSGSSYNEQFF.

The chain has TRBV5-1 and TRBJ1-6; D possibly corresponds to TRBD1 (6 bases). V lost 3 bases and J 3 bases, leaving 16 bases between the germline ends. CDR1 is SGHRS, CDR2 YFSETQ, per germline. The CDR3 is made up of 17 amino acids. The DNA of the CDR3 is TGCGCCAGCAGCTGGAGGCCGGCAGGGGACTATAATTCACCCCTCCACTTT. Translating it yields CASSWRPAGDYNSPLHF. Variable domain in full (rest from reference TRBV5-1 and TRBJ1-6): KAGVTQTPRYLIKTRGQQVTLSCSPISGHRSVSWYQQTPGQGLQFLFEYFSETQRNKGNFPGRFSGRQFSNSRSEMNVSTLELGDSALYLCASSWRPAGDYNSPLHFGNGTRLTVT.

The table lists this clone with a count of one. The V call is TRBV7-9, the J call TRBJ2-2; 8 nucleotides match TRBD2. This CDR3 is 17 amino acids long. CDR1 and CDR2 from the germline V gene are SEHNR and FQNEAQ (reference sequence). The V gene end was trimmed by 5 bases and the J gene end by 6 bases; junction bases not matched to a gene: 14. CDR3 amino acids: CASSAGTSQLRPGELFF. CDR3 nucleotides: TGTGCCAGCAGCGCCGGGACTAGTCAGTTGAGACCCGGGGAGCTGTTTTTT.

This clone appeared once. The CDR3 spells CASSPGTSGSKNEQYF. The CDR3 coding sequence is TGTGCCAGCAGCCCGGGGACTAGCGGGAGTAAGAACGAGCAGTACTTC. The chain employs TRBV7-2 and TRBJ2-7; 14 bases agree with TRBD2. Trimming took 5 bases from V and 5 from J; bases not matched to a gene: 8. Germline CDR1 reads SGHTA; CDR2 reads FQGNSA. The CDR3 has 16 residues.

The chain is built from TRBV19 and TRBJ2-2; D gene ambiguous. Germline V gene lookup returns CDR1 LNHDA and CDR2 SQIVND (reference sequence). The CDR3 is 14 amino acids. V dropped 8 bases and J dropped 0 bases, with 10 bases sitting between them. CDR3 sequence (DNA): TGTGCCAGTTCCGCTAACCCGAACACCGGGGAGCTGTTTTTT. As protein: CASSANPNTGELFF.

This chain joins TRBV27 and TRBJ2-7; 10 nucleotides line up with TRBD1. Germline V gene data show CDR1 as MNHEY and CDR2 as SMNVEV (reference sequence). The ends lost 4 bases at V and 7 bases at J; junction bases unmatched: 7. The CDR3 has 14 residues. The CDR3 reads CASSYRQGAREQYF. The CDR3 DNA sequence: TGTGCCAGCAGTTACCGACAGGGGGCGAGGGAGCAGTACTTC.

This clone was counted a few times. This chain joins TRBV11-2 and TRBJ1-2; no definite D call. This CDR3 has 13 amino acids. The germline V gene has CDR1 SGHAT and CDR2 FQNNGV. V gave up 5 bases and J gave up 0 bases, with 7 bases separating them. CDR3 loop: CASSQSSNYGYTF. The CDR3 nucleotides read TGTGCCAGCAGCCAGTCGTCTAACTATGGCTACACCTTC.

This chain connects TRBV18 to TRBJ1-1; D is perhaps TRBD1 (5 bases). Per germline, CDR1 KGHSH and CDR2 LQKENI. The CDR3 contains 14 residues. V lost 2 bases and J lost 5, with 12 bases in between. The CDR3 sequence: CASSPSGGLTEAFF. DNA for the CDR3: TGTGCCAGCTCACCATCTGGGGGACTGACTGAAGCTTTCTTT.

J is TRBJ1-6 and V is TRBV2, with 9 bases fitting TRBD1. V lost 5 bases to trimming and J lost 6 bases; unmatched junction nucleotides: 2. The CDR3 runs 14 residues. Germline CDR1 reads SNHLY; CDR2 reads FYNNEI. The CDR3 sequence is CASSRGQGNSPLHF. The CDR3 bases are TGTGCCAGCAGTAGGGGACAGGGTAATTCACCCCTCCACTTT.

The genes are TRBV6-5 and TRBJ1-6; TRBD1 aligns across 8 bases. Germline V gene data show CDR1 as MNHEY and CDR2 as SVGAGI. The V and J ends lost 5 bases and 12 bases, in that order; junction bases with no gene match: 9. The CDR3 has 14 amino acids. This CDR3 reads CASSRTGLSGPLHF. DNA for the CDR3: TGTGCCAGCAGTCGGACAGGGCTAAGCGGACCCCTCCACTTT.

The chain carries TRBV20-1 and TRBJ1-1; no firm D call. V was clipped by 5 bases and J by 1 base, with 5 bases between them. The CDR3 has 11 residues. Germline CDR1 DFQATT, CDR2 SNEGSKA (reference sequence). The CDR3 loop reads CSAAGNTEAFF. CDR3 nucleotides: TGCAGTGCTGCAGGGAACACTGAAGCTTTCTTT.

The chain joins TRBV24-1 to TRBJ1-5; 7 bases line up with TRBD1. This CDR3 contains 17 residues. The V and J ends lost 1 base and 2 bases, in that order; junction bases with no gene match: 7. Looked up from germline, CDR1 is KGHDR and CDR2 is SFDVKD. The CDR3 nucleotides read TGTGCCACCAGTGATTTTGCCCAGGGGGAAGGCAATCAGCCCCAGCATTTT. Amino acid sequence: CATSDFAQGEGNQPQHF.